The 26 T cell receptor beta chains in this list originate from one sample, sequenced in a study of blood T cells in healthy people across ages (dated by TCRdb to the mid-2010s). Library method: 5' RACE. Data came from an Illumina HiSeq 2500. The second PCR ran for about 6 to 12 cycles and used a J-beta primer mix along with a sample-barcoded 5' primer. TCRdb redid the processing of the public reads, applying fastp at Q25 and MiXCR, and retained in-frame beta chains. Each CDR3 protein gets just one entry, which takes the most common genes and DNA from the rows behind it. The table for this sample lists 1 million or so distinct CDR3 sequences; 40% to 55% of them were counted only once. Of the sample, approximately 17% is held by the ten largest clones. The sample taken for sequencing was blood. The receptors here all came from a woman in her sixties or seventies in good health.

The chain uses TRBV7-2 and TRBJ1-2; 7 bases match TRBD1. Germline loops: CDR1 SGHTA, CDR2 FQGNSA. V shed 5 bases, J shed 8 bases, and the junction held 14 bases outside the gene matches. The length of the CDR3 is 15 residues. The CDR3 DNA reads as TGTGCCAGCAGCCCGACGACAGGGAGATCGGAGGGCTACACCTTC. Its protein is CASSPTTGRSEGYTF.

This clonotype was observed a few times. The chain's CDR3 is CSVDGGRVDGEQFF. CDR3 in DNA: TGCAGCGTTGACGGCGGGAGGGTTGATGGTGAGCAGTTCTTC. The rearrangement uses TRBV29-1 and TRBJ2-1; 9 bases are a match to TRBD2. From germline, CDR1 is SQVTM and CDR2 ANQGSEA. The ends lost 3 bases at V and 9 bases at J; junction bases unmatched: 9. The CDR3 is 14 residues long.

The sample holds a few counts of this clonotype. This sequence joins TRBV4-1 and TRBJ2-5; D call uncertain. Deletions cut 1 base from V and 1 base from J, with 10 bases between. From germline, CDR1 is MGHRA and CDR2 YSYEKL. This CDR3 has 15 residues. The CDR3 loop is CASSQATGFQETQYF. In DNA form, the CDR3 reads TGCGCCAGCAGCCAAGCGACCGGGTTCCAAGAGACCCAGTACTTC.

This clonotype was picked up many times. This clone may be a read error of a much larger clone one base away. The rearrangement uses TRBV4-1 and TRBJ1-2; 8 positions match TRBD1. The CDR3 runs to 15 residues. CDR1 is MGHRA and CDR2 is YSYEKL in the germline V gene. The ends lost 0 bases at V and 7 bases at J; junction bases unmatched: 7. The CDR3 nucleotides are TGCGCCAGCAGCCAAGAAAGTGGACAGGGAAGTGGCTACACCTTC. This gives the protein CASSQESGQGSGYTF.

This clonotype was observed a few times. The CDR3 loop is CASRSQGESQPQHF. As DNA, the CDR3 is TGTGCCAGCAGATCACAGGGGGAGAGTCAGCCCCAGCATTTT. The V gene is TRBV7-9, the J gene TRBJ1-5; 8 bases agree with TRBD1. The germline gives CDR1 SEHNR, CDR2 FQNEAQ (reference sequence). CDR3 size: 14 residues. V trimming: 6 bases; J trimming: 6 bases; junction bases outside the gene matches: 7.

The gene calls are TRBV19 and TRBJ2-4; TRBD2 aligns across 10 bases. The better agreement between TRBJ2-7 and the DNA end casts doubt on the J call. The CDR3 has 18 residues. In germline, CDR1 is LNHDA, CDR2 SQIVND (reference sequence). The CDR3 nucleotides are TGTGCCAGTAGTATTGAGTCCGCAACGGGACTAGCGTCGGACGAGCAGTACTTC. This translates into CASSIESATGLASDEQYF.

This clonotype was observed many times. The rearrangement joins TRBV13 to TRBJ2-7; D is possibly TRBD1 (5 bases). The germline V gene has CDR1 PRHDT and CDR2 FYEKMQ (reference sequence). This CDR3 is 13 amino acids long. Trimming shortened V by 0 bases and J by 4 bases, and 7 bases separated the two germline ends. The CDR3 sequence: CASSLGRVYEQYF. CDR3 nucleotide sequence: TGTGCCAGCAGCTTAGGCAGGGTTTACGAGCAGTACTTC.

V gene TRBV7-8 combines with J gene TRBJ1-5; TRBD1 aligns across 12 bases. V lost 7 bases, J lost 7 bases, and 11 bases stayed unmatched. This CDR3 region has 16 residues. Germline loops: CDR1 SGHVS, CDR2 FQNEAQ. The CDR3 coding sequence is TGTGCCAGCAACACCGCCCGGGACAGGGGGCGACAGCCCCAGCATTTT. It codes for CASNTARDRGRQPQHF.

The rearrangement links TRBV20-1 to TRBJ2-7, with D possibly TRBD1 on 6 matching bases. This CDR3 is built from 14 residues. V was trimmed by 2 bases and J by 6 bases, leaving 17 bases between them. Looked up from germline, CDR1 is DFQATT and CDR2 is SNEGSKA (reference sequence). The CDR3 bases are TGCAGTGCTAGACCCACCGGGACACCCTCCGAGCAGTACTTC. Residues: CSARPTGTPSEQYF.

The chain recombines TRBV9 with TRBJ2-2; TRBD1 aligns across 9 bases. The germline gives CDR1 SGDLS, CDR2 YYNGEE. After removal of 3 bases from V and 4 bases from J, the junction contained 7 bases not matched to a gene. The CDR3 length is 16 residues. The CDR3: CASSARGQGVTGELFF. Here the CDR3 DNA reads TGTGCCAGCAGCGCCCGGGGACAGGGCGTCACCGGGGAGCTGTTTTTT.

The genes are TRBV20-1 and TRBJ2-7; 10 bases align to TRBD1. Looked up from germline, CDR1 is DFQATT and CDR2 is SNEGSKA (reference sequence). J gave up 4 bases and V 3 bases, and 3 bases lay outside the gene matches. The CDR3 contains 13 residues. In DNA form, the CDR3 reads TGCAGTGCTAGTGGGGACAGGGGTTACGAGCAGTACTTC. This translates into CSASGDRGYEQYF.

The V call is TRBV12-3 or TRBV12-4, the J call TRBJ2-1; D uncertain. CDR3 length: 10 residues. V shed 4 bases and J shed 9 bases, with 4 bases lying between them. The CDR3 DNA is TGTGCCAGCAGTTCCACTGAGCAGTTCTTC. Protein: CASSSTEQFF.

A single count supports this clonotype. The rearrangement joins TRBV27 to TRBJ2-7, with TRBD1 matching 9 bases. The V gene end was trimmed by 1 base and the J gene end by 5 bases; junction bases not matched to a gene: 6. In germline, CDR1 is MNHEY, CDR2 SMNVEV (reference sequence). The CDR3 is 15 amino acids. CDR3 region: CASSLLGQGRNEQYF. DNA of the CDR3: TGTGCCAGCAGTTTATTAGGACAGGGGCGCAACGAGCAGTACTTC.

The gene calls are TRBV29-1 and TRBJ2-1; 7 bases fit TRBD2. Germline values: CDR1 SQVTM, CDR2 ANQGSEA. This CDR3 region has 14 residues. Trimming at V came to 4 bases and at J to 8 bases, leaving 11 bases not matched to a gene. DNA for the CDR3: TGCAGCGTTGTGGGCGGGAGCTCATCCGATGAGCAGTTCTTC. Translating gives CSVVGGSSSDEQFF.

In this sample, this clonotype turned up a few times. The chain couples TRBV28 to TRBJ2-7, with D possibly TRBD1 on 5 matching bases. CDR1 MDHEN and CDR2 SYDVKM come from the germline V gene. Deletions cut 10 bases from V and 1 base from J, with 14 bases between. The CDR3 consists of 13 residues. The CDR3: CAIRRKGSYEQYF. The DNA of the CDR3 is TGTGCCATCCGTAGGAAGGGGTCCTACGAGCAGTACTTC.

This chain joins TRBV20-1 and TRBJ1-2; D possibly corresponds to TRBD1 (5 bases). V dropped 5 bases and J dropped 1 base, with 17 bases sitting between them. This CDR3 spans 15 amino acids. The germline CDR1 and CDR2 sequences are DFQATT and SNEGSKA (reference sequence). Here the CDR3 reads CSADTGALLNYGYTF. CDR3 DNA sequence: TGCAGTGCTGACACCGGGGCACTCCTTAACTATGGCTACACCTTC.

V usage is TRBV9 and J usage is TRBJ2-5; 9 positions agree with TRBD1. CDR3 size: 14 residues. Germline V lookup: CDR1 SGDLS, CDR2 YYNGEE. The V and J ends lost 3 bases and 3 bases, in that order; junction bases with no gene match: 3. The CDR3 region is CASSEGTGKETQYF. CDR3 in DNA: TGTGCCAGCAGCGAGGGGACAGGGAAAGAGACCCAGTACTTC.

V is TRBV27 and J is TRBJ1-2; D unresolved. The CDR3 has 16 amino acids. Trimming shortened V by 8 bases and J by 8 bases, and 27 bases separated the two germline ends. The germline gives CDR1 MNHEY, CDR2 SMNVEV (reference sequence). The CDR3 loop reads CASRSPIREPSYGYTF. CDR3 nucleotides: TGTGCCAGCCGCTCCCCCATTCGGGAACCTTCTTACGGCTACACCTTC.

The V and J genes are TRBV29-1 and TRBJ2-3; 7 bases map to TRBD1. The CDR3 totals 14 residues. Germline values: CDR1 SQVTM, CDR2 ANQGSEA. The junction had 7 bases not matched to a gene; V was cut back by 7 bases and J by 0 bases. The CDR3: CSAHGTASTDTQYF. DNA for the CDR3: TGCAGCGCCCACGGGACAGCTAGCACAGATACGCAGTATTTT.

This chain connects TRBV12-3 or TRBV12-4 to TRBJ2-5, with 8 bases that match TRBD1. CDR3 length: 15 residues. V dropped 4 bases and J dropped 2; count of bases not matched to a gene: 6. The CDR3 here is CASSSGQGQQETQYF. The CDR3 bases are TGTGCCAGCAGTTCTGGACAGGGACAACAAGAGACCCAGTACTTC.

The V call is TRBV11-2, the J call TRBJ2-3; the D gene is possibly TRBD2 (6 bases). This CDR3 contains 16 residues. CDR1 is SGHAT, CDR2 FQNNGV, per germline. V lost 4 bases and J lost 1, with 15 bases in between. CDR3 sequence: CASSWELADGTDTQYF. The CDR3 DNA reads TGTGCCAGCAGCTGGGAATTAGCGGATGGCACAGATACGCAGTATTTT.

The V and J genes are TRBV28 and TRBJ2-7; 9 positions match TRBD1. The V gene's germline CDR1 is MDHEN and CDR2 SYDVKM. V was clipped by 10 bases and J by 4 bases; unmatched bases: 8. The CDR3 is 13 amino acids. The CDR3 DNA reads TGTGCCATTTGGGACAGGGAGGGGTACGAGCAGTACTTC. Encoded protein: CAIWDREGYEQYF.

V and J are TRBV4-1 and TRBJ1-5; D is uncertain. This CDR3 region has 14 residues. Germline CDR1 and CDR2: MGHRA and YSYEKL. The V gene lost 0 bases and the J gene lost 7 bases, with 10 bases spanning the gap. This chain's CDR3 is CASSQEGLKQPQHF. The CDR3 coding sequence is TGCGCCAGCAGCCAAGAAGGCCTGAAGCAGCCCCAGCATTTT.

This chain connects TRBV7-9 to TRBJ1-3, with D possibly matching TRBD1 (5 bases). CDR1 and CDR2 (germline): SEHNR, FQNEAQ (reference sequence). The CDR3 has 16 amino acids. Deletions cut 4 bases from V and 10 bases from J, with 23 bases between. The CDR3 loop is CASSSFRQSDYRTIYF. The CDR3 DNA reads TGTGCCAGCAGCTCCTTTCGACAGAGTGACTATCGGACCATATATTTT.

The CDR3 DNA is TGTGCCAGCAGTCGGGACAATTGGGGCAATCAGCCCCAGCATTTT. Its protein is CASSRDNWGNQPQHF. The genes are TRBV7-9 and TRBJ1-5, with D possibly TRBD1 on 6 matching bases. The CDR3 is made up of 15 amino acids. V was cut by 6 bases and J by 2 bases, with 14 bases left in between. Germline V lookup: CDR1 SEHNR, CDR2 FQNEAQ (reference sequence).

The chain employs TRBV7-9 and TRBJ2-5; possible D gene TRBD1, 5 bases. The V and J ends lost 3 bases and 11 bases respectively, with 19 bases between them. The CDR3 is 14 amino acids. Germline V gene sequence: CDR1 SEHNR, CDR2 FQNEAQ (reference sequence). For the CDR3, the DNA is TGTGCCAGCAGCTTGTCCCAGGGAAAGGAAGAGCAGTACTTC. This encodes CASSLSQGKEEQYF.